This record covers a single T cell receptor beta chain. This entry comes from a study of T cells after yellow fever vaccination. V was cut by 4 bases and J by 2 bases, with 6 bases left in between. Germline loops: CDR1 ENHRY, CDR2 SYGVKD. The CDR3 spans 13 residues. TCRdb itself ran the 5' RACE reads through MiXCR, one entry per CDR3 protein. The repertoire has hundreds of thousands of distinct CDR3 sequences, 11% of them found once; the top ten carry around 20%. The receptor was isolated from a man younger than 30 who received the YFV17D yellow fever vaccine. Specimen: PBMCs, collected on the day of the first yellow fever vaccination. This chain connects TRBV10-3 to TRBJ1-3; tentatively, D is TRBD1 (6 bases). The CDR3 spells CAISGGPGNTIYF. CDR3 in DNA: TGTGCCATCAGTGGGGGGCCTGGAAACACCATATATTTT.